These 29 T cell receptor beta chains were sequenced from one sample in a study of control samples from healthy donors and cancer patients. The repertoire was sequenced with immunoSEQ multiplex PCR; TCRdb's copy has only in-frame clones and lacks some. The sample lists some 200,000 clones; around 93% were seen once. The sequenced sample consisted of blood. These receptors were taken from a young man in good health.

This sequence joins TRBV12-3 or TRBV12-4 and TRBJ2-7; a possible D gene is TRBD1 (5 bases). This CDR3 spans 13 amino acids. The V and J ends lost 4 bases and 3 bases respectively, with 10 bases between them. CDR3 amino acids: CASSSTEIYEQYF. CDR3 nucleotides: TGTGCCAGCAGTTCGACAGAAATCTACGAGCAGTACTTC.

The rearrangement links TRBV6-1 to TRBJ2-7, with 11 bases identical to TRBD1. Germline V CDR1 and CDR2: MNHNS, SASEGT. Unmatched junction bases numbered 8, after V lost 2 bases and J lost 5 bases. The CDR3 covers 16 residues. CDR3 sequence: CASSERRDRGVDEQYF. The CDR3 DNA reads TGTGCCAGCAGTGAAAGGCGGGACAGGGGGGTTGACGAGCAGTACTTC.

The CDR3 loop is CAWRQGGYGYTF. Here the CDR3 DNA reads TGTGCCTGGCGACAGGGAGGCTATGGCTACACCTTC. The chain has TRBV30 and TRBJ1-2; 7 bases are shared with TRBD1. V dropped 5 bases and J dropped 4; count of bases not matched to a gene: 4. The germline V gene encodes CDR1 GTSNPN and CDR2 SVGIG (reference sequence). CDR3 length: 12 amino acids.

The rearrangement uses TRBV5-1 and TRBJ2-7; D perhaps matches TRBD2 (5 bases). This CDR3 has 15 residues. V shed 0 bases and J shed 4 bases, with 14 bases lying between them. CDR1 is SGHRS, CDR2 YFSETQ, per germline. The CDR3 bases are TGCGCCAGCAGCTTGGCCGAGGGTTCTTTGTACGAGCAGTACTTC. Translated: CASSLAEGSLYEQYF. Drawing the rest from reference TRBV5-1 and TRBJ2-7, the complete variable domain is KAGVTQTPRYLIKTRGQQVTLSCSPISGHRSVSWYQQTPGQGLQFLFEYFSETQRNKGNFPGRFSGRQFSNSRSEMNVSTLELGDSALYLCASSLAEGSLYEQYFGPGTRLTVT.

This chain joins TRBV3-1 (or the pseudogene TRBV3-2) and TRBJ1-2; TRBD1 might be the D (5 bases). Germline values: CDR1 LGHDT, CDR2 YNNKEL (reference sequence). Trimming removed 0 bases from V and 2 bases from J, with 10 bases in between. This CDR3 has 15 residues. DNA for the CDR3: TGTGCCAGCAGCCAAGATAAGGGGCCAAACTATGGCTACACCTTC. Amino acid sequence: CASSQDKGPNYGYTF.

This clone was recorded once. CDR3 sequence: CSVEADTPYEQYF. CDR3 coding DNA: TGCAGCGTTGAGGCTGATACTCCCTACGAGCAGTACTTC. The genes are TRBV29-1 and TRBJ2-7; no definite D call. Between the trimmed V and J ends, which lost 3 bases and 2 bases, there was a span of 11 bases. The CDR3 is 13 residues long. Germline loops: CDR1 SQVTM, CDR2 ANQGSEA.

The CDR3 DNA sequence: TGTGCCAGCAGCTCTGGGCAGGGACAAGAGACCCAGTACTTC. It is translated as CASSSGQGQETQYF. The chain employs TRBV5-4 and TRBJ2-5, with D perhaps TRBD1 (5 bases). V lost 3 bases, J lost 2 bases, and 11 bases lay in between. Per germline, CDR1 SGHNT and CDR2 YYREEE (reference sequence). This CDR3 has 14 amino acids.

CDR3 DNA sequence: TGTGCCACCAGTGCCGGCTCCTATAATTCACCCCTCCACTTT. This translates into CATSAGSYNSPLHF. This chain connects TRBV24-1 to TRBJ1-6; D gene uncertain. V shed 5 bases and J shed 0 bases, with 4 bases lying between them. Germline V CDR1 and CDR2: KGHDR, SFDVKD. This CDR3 is built from 14 residues.

The gene calls are TRBV20-1 and TRBJ2-1; 9 bases are a match to TRBD2. With 3 bases clipped from V and 2 bases from J, the junction kept 5 bases outside the gene matches. This CDR3 is 15 amino acids long. CDR1 DFQATT and CDR2 SNEGSKA come from the germline V gene (reference sequence). DNA of the CDR3: TGCAGTGCTAGTATGGCGGGGGGGCCCTACAATGAGCAGTTCTTC. Translating it yields CSASMAGGPYNEQFF.

The chain recombines TRBV18 with TRBJ2-1; D may be TRBD1 (6 bases). This CDR3 has 14 amino acids. Germline V lookup: CDR1 KGHSH, CDR2 LQKENI. V was trimmed by 5 bases and J by 7 bases, leaving 15 bases between them. As DNA, the CDR3 is TGTGCCAGCTCAACGTACAGGGATGGGAATGAGCAGTTCTTC. Its protein product is CASSTYRDGNEQFF.

CDR3 nucleotide sequence: TGCGCCAGCAGCTTGGACGGCGGCAGTGAGTATGGCTACACCTTC. Translating it yields CASSLDGGSEYGYTF. The chain couples TRBV5-1 to TRBJ1-2; D is unresolved. Trimming took off 0 bases at V and 5 bases at J, with 14 bases between the two ends. In germline, CDR1 is SGHRS, CDR2 YFSETQ. This CDR3 spans 15 amino acids.

The rearrangement uses TRBV3-1 (or the pseudogene TRBV3-2) and TRBJ2-1; 7 bases map to TRBD2. The CDR3 is 11 residues long. The V and J ends lost 6 bases and 10 bases, in that order; junction bases with no gene match: 3. Germline CDR1 LGHDT, CDR2 YNNKEL (reference sequence). In nucleotides, the CDR3 is TGTGCCAGCAGATTGGGACTAGAGCAGTTCTTC. Translating gives CASRLGLEQFF.

The gene calls are TRBV25-1 and TRBJ2-2; weak D call: TRBD1 (6 bases). CDR3 size: 15 residues. V lost 2 bases and J 6 bases, leaving 13 bases between the germline ends. The germline CDR1 and CDR2 sequences are MGHDK and SYGVNS. CDR3 in amino acids: CASSEPRDTAGELFF. CDR3 nucleotides: TGTGCCAGCAGTGAACCTCGGGACACCGCCGGGGAGCTGTTTTTT.

V gene TRBV9 combines with J gene TRBJ1-5, with D uncertain. The CDR3 runs 14 residues. The germline V gene has CDR1 SGDLS and CDR2 YYNGEE. The ends were cut back, 3 bases at V and 1 base at J, with 8 bases in the middle. The CDR3 is CASSAYDSNQPQHF. The CDR3 nucleotides are TGTGCCAGCAGCGCCTACGACAGCAATCAGCCCCAGCATTTT.

The V call is TRBV19, the J call TRBJ2-1; D possibly uses TRBD1 or TRBD2 (7 bases each). In germline, CDR1 is LNHDA, CDR2 SQIVND (reference sequence). Trimming shortened V by 1 base and J by 7 bases, and 17 bases separated the two germline ends. This CDR3 has 16 residues. The CDR3 here is CASSIVTGTKRNEQFF. The CDR3 DNA sequence: TGTGCCAGTAGTATAGTGACAGGGACTAAGCGAAATGAGCAGTTCTTC.

CDR3 residues: CAIRTDSYEQYF. In DNA form, the CDR3 reads TGTGCCATCAGGACAGACTCCTACGAGCAGTACTTC. The chain has TRBV10-3 and TRBJ2-7, with D possibly matching TRBD1 (5 bases). The CDR3 is 12 residues long. Trimming shortened V by 6 bases and J by 0 bases, and 6 bases separated the two germline ends. Looked up from germline, CDR1 is ENHRY and CDR2 is SYGVKD.

This clone was seen only once. This chain links TRBV29-1 with TRBJ2-7, with 9 bases aligning to TRBD1. Germline V gene sequence: CDR1 SQVTM, CDR2 ANQGSEA. CDR3 length: 15 amino acids. Trimming took 6 bases from V and 7 from J; bases not matched to a gene: 16. The CDR3 loop is CSVGYRTGEGAEQYF. The DNA for the CDR3 is TGCAGCGTGGGATACCGGACAGGGGAAGGCGCGGAGCAGTACTTC.

The chain links TRBV2 to TRBJ2-1, with TRBD1 identical over 9 bases. Germline V gives CDR1 SNHLY, CDR2 FYNNEI. Trimming took 8 bases from V and 15 from J; bases not matched to a gene: 8. The CDR3 totals 11 residues. CDR3 sequence reads: CASLGGTGWFF. DNA of the CDR3: TGTGCCAGCTTGGGTGGGACAGGGTGGTTCTTC.

The chain joins TRBV11-2 to TRBJ1-5; D perhaps matches TRBD1 (5 bases). V lost 5 bases and J 1 base, leaving 18 bases between the germline ends. Germline V gene data show CDR1 as SGHAT and CDR2 as FQNNGV. This CDR3 contains 17 residues. This CDR3 reads CASSPGLEGYSNQPQHF. The CDR3 region has the DNA TGTGCCAGCAGCCCGGGCCTGGAGGGGTACAGCAATCAGCCCCAGCATTTT.

The V and J genes are TRBV29-1 and TRBJ1-2; D perhaps matches TRBD1 (5 bases). This CDR3 region has 13 residues. The V gene lost 2 bases and the J gene lost 4 bases, with 11 bases spanning the gap. CDR1 and CDR2 (germline): SQVTM, ANQGSEA. The DNA for the CDR3 is TGCAGCGTTGAAATTTGGGGGGGCTATGGCTACACCTTC. Translated, it gives CSVEIWGGYGYTF.

The chain combines TRBV19 with TRBJ2-1; perhaps TRBD1 as D (7 bases). Germline-derived CDR1 and CDR2 are LNHDA and SQIVND (reference sequence). V was pared by 1 base and J by 3 bases, with 10 bases between. The CDR3 has 15 amino acids. In DNA, the CDR3 is TGTGCCAGTAGTATAGGGAGGGGGCTCTACAATGAGCAGTTCTTC. It codes for CASSIGRGLYNEQFF.

A note on this clone: Compared with germline, one end of the junction differs, possibly owing to a read error. The chain carries TRBV12-3 or TRBV12-4 and TRBJ2-2; D possibly corresponds to TRBD2 (5 bases). The CDR3 runs 11 residues. The CDR3 here is CASSLSGKLFF. CDR3 DNA: TGTGCCAGCAGTCTCTCCGGGAAGCTGTTTTTT.

Here the CDR3 reads CASSQGKGLGVDTQYF. In nucleotides, the CDR3 is TGTGCCAGCAGCCAAGGAAAGGGGCTCGGGGTGGATACGCAGTATTTT. V usage is TRBV3-1 (or the pseudogene TRBV3-2) and J usage is TRBJ2-3; D may correspond to TRBD1 or TRBD2 (5 bases each). This CDR3 is built from 16 residues. V dropped 1 base and J dropped 6 bases, with 17 bases sitting between them. Germline lookup yields CDR1 LGHDT and CDR2 YNNKEL (reference sequence).

The J gene is TRBJ2-3, the V gene TRBV3-1 (or the pseudogene TRBV3-2); D remains ambiguous. The germline CDR1 and CDR2 sequences are LGHDT and YNNKEL (reference sequence). The CDR3 length is 13 residues. Trimming removed 4 bases from V and 4 bases from J, with 9 bases in between. The CDR3 is CASSRTPPDTQYF. As DNA, the CDR3 is TGTGCCAGCAGCCGGACCCCCCCAGATACGCAGTATTTT.

The chain employs TRBV12-3 or TRBV12-4 and TRBJ1-5, with a weak D call TRBD1 (5 bases). V was pared by 6 bases and J by 7 bases, with 10 bases between. This CDR3 is built from 12 residues. The CDR3 protein is CASSPQGQPQHF. The CDR3 nucleotides are TGTGCCAGCAGCCCCCAGGGACAGCCCCAGCATTTT.

This chain connects TRBV7-9 to TRBJ2-7; D perhaps matches TRBD1 (6 bases). The CDR3 runs to 16 residues. Between the trimmed V and J ends, which lost 2 bases and 2 bases, there was a span of 16 bases. Germline CDR1 SEHNR, CDR2 FQNEAQ (reference sequence). The CDR3 protein is CASSLTLGAGTYEQYF. CDR3 nucleotides: TGTGCCAGCAGCTTAACATTGGGGGCCGGAACCTACGAGCAGTACTTC.

This clone was seen only once. Additional DNA sequences in this sample encode the identical CDR3. The chain is built from TRBV20-1 and TRBJ2-2; D is uncertain. Trimming took off 3 bases at V and 5 bases at J, with 4 bases between the two ends. CDR3 length: 11 amino acids. Looked up from germline, CDR1 is DFQATT and CDR2 is SNEGSKA (reference sequence). CDR3 residues: CSARGTGELFF. In DNA, the CDR3 is TGCAGTGCTAGGGGTACCGGGGAGCTGTTTTTT.

V gene TRBV11-2 combines with J gene TRBJ2-2; D gene ambiguous. V lost 1 base and J lost 5, with 11 bases in between. In germline, CDR1 is SGHAT, CDR2 FQNNGV. The CDR3 has 15 residues. The CDR3 region is CASSLAPLGTGELFF. The CDR3, as DNA: TGTGCCAGCAGCTTAGCCCCCTTAGGGACCGGGGAGCTGTTTTTT.

The chain carries TRBV28 and TRBJ1-2; D unresolved. The germline V and J ends were trimmed by 2 bases and 3 bases, with 7 bases remaining between them. Germline V gene sequence: CDR1 MDHEN, CDR2 SYDVKM. This CDR3 region has 13 residues. As DNA, the CDR3 is TGTGCCAGCAGTTTAAGGGCCCACTATGGCTACACCTTC. It yields the protein CASSLRAHYGYTF.